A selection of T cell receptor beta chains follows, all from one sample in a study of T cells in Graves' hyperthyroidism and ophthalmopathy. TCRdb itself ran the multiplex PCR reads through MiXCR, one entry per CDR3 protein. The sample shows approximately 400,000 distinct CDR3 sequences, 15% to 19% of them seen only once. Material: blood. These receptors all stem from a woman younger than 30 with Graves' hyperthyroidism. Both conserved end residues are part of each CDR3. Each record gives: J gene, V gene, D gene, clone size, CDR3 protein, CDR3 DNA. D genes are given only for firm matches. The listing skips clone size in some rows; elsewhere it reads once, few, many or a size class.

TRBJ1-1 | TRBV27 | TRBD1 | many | CASSPQQGRAAEAFF | TGTGCCAGCAGTCCACAACAGGGGAGAGCCGCTGAAGCTTTCTTT
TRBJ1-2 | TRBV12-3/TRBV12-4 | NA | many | CASSTGTEIYGYTF | TGTGCCAGCAGCACCGGGACCGAAATCTATGGCTACACCTTC
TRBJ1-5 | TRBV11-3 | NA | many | CASSLAAGRNNQPQHF | TGTGCCAGCAGCTTAGCGGCAGGGAGGAACAATCAGCCCCAGCATTTT
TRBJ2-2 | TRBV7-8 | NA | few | CASSHKPQVDTGELFF | TGTGCCAGCAGCCACAAGCCCCAGGTTGACACCGGGGAGCTGTTTTTT
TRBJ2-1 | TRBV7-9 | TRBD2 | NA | CASRRGDGGVYNEQFF | TGTGCCAGCAGACGCGGGGACGGGGGGGTATACAATGAGCAGTTCTTC
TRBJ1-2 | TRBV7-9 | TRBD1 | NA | CASSFGNRGPGNGYTF | TGTGCCAGCAGCTTCGGCAACAGGGGGCCGGGTAATGGCTACACCTTC
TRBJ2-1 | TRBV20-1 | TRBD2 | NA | CSAVFSGGAYRIYNEQFF | TGCAGTGCCGTATTTAGCGGGGGGGCCTATAGGATCTACAATGAGCAGTTCTTC
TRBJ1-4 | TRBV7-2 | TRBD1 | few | CASSSAGQGKKLFF | TGTGCCAGCAGCTCCGCGGGACAGGGAAAAAAACTGTTTTTT
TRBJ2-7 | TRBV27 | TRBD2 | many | CASSYAGEGYEQYF | TGTGCCAGCAGTTACGCGGGAGAAGGCTACGAGCAGTACTTC
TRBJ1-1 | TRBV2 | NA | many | CARRPPNTEAFF | TGTGCCAGACGCCCCCCGAACACTGAAGCTTTCTTT
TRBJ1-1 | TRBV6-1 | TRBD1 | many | CASSSPMRGQQNTEAFF | TGTGCCAGCAGTTCCCCCATGAGGGGACAGCAGAACACTGAAGCTTTCTTT
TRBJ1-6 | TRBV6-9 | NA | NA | CASSYAAYNSPLHF | TGTGCCAGCAGTTACGCGGCCTATAATTCACCCCTCCACTTT
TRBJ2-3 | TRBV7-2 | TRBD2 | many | CASSLEGGGLIRDTQYF | TGTGCCAGCAGCTTAGAGGGCGGGGGTCTCATTCGAGATACGCAGTATTTT
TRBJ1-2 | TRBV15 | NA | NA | CATSRGRVSAFYGYTF | TGTGCCACCAGCAGAGGTCGGGTTTCAGCCTTCTATGGCTACACCTTC
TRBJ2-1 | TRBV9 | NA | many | CASSVSSSYNEQFF | TGTGCCAGCAGCGTTTCCAGCTCCTACAATGAGCAGTTCTTC
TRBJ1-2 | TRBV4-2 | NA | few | CASSQDFWGTGTYYGYTF | TGTGCCAGCAGCCAAGATTTCTGGGGCACAGGGACTTACTATGGCTACACCTTC
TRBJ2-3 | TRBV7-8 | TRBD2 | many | CASSLGLAGGPGNTDTQYF | TGTGCCAGCAGCCTAGGACTAGCGGGAGGGCCTGGAAACACAGATACGCAGTATTTT
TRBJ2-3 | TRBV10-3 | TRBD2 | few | CAIGGTSGVPGTDTQYF | TGTGCCATCGGGGGGACTAGCGGGGTGCCGGGCACAGATACGCAGTATTTT
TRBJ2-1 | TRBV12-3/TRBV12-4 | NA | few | CASSRGVRGNEQFF | TGTGCCAGCAGCCGAGGGGTTCGGGGAAATGAGCAGTTCTTC
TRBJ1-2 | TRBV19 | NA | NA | CASSSKGLPYGYTF | TGTGCCAGTTCGTCGAAGGGTCTCCCATATGGCTACACCTTC
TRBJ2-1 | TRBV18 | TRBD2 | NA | CASSPLVGSGNSWEQFF | TGTGCCAGCTCGCCCCTTGTAGGTAGCGGGAACTCATGGGAGCAGTTCTTC
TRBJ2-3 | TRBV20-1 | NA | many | CSGRGPGTDTQYF | TGCAGTGGCAGGGGCCCTGGCACAGATACGCAGTATTTT
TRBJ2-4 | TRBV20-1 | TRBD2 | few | CSARDVPSGTKNIQYF | TGCAGTGCTAGAGATGTCCCTAGCGGGACCAAAAACATTCAGTACTTC
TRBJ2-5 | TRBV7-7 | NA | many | CASSLGFGGGRQETQYF | TGTGCTAGCAGCTTAGGGTTCGGAGGGGGACGACAAGAGACCCAGTACTTC
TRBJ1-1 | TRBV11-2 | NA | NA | CASSLGYTAFF | TGTGCCAGCAGCTTAGGGTACACAGCTTTCTTT
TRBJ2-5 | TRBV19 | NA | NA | CASNSYQETQYF | TGTGCCAGTAATTCGTACCAAGAGACCCAGTACTTC
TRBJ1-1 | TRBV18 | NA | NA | CASSPQSGEAFF | TGTGCCAGCTCACCCCAGTCGGGTGAAGCTTTCTTT
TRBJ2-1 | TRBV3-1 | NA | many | CASSPNGGGEQFF | TGTGCCAGCAGCCCCAATGGAGGGGGTGAGCAGTTCTTC
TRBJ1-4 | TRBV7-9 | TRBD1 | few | CASSLQGQGGEKLFF | TGTGCCAGCAGCTTGCAAGGACAGGGGGGCGAAAAACTGTTTTTT
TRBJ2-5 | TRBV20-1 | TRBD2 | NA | CSAAGALQETQYF | TGCAGTGCAGCGGGGGCCCTCCAAGAGACCCAGTACTTC
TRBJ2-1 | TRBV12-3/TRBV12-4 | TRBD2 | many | CASSSTTSYEQFF | TGTGCCAGCAGTTCGACGACTAGCTATGAGCAGTTCTTC
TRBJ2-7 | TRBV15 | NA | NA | CATSRDPGYEQYF | TGTGCCACCAGCAGAGATCCCGGCTACGAGCAGTACTTC
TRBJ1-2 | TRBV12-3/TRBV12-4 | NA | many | CASTMDRAYGYTF | TGTGCCAGCACCATGGACCGGGCTTATGGCTACACCTTC
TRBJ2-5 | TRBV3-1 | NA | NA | CASREQETQYF | TGTGCCAGCCGGGAACAAGAGACCCAGTACTTC
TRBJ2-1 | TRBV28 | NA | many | CASSGALLGYEQFF | TGTGCCAGCAGTGGAGCATTGTTGGGCTATGAGCAGTTCTTC
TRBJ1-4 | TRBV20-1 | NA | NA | CSARGGWGEKLFF | TGCAGTGCTCGGGGAGGTTGGGGTGAAAAACTGTTTTTT
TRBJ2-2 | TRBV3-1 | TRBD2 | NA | CASSQGLAGALNTGELFF | TGTGCCAGCAGCCAAGGTCTAGCGGGAGCCTTGAACACCGGGGAGCTGTTTTTT
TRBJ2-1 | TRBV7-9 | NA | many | CASSLGGFDYNEQFF | TGTGCCAGCAGCTTGGGCGGGTTTGACTACAATGAGCAGTTCTTC
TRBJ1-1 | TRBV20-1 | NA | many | CSARKGVNTEAFF | TGCAGTGCTAGAAAAGGGGTGAACACTGAAGCTTTCTTT
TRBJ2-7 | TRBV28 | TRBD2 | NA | CASSLVSGGDEQYF | TGTGCCAGCAGTTTGGTTAGCGGGGGCGACGAGCAGTACTTC
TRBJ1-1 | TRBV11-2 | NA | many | CASSRQGTVNTEAFF | TGTGCCAGCAGCCGGCAAGGGACGGTGAACACTGAAGCTTTCTTT
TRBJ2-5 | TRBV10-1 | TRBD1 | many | CASSNGQAVQETQYF | TGCGCCAGCAGCAACGGACAGGCCGTACAAGAGACCCAGTACTTC
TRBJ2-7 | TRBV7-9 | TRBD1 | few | CASSHDRVSPEQYF | TGTGCCAGCAGCCATGACAGGGTCTCTCCCGAGCAGTACTTC
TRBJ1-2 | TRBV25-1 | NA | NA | CASSVYNYGYTF | TGTGCCAGCAGTGTCTACAACTATGGCTACACCTTC
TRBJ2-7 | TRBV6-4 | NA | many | CASSDRGAEQYF | TGTGCCAGCAGTGACCGAGGGGCCGAGCAGTACTTC
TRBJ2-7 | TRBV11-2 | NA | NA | CASGLGLSYEQYF | TGTGCCAGCGGCTTAGGGTTATCCTACGAGCAGTACTTC
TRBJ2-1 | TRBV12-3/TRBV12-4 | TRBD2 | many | CASSFRTSGSNEQFF | TGTGCCAGCAGTTTCAGGACTAGCGGGAGCAATGAGCAGTTCTTC
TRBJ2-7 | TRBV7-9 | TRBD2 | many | CASRPLRLAGHNSYEQYF | TGTGCCAGCAGACCCCTTCGGCTAGCGGGGCACAACTCCTACGAGCAGTACTTC
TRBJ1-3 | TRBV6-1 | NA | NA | CASIELIGNTIYF | TGTGCCAGCATCGAACTCATTGGAAACACCATATATTTT
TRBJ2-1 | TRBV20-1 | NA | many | CSAREWAGAVDEQFF | TGCAGTGCTAGAGAGTGGGCGGGGGCGGTCGATGAGCAGTTCTTC
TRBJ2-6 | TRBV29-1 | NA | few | CSVSGSSGANVLTF | TGCAGCGTTTCGGGCAGCTCTGGGGCCAACGTCCTGACTTTC
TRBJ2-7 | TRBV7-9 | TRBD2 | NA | CASSGLARTYEQYF | TGTGCCAGCAGTGGACTAGCGAGAACCTACGAGCAGTACTTC
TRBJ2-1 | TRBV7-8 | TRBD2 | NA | CASTGVGREVHNEQFF | TGTGCCAGCACCGGAGTTGGACGGGAGGTTCACAATGAGCAGTTCTTC